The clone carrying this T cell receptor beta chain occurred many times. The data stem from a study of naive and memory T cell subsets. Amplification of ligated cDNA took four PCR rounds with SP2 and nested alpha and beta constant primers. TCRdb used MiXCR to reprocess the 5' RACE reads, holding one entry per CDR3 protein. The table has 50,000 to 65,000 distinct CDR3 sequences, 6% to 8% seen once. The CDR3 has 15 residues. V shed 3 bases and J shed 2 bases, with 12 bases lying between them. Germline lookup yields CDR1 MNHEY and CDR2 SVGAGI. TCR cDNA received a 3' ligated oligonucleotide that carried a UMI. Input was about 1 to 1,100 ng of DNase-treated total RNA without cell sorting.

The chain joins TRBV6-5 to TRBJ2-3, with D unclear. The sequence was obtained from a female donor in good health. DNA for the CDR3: TGTGCCAGCAGTTATAGGGCGCAATACACAGATACGCAGTATTTT. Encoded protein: CASSYRAQYTDTQYF.